This passage covers 15 T cell receptor beta chains from one sample sequenced in a study of siplizumab effects on memory and regulatory T cells (dated by TCRdb to between 2018 and 2021). The library came from the immunoSEQ multiplex PCR assay. This immuneACCESS table, as held by TCRdb, lists in-frame sequences with V and J called but not all clones. Of the missing ones, under half trace to an unresolved V gene in checked studies; the others have no known cause. A total of tens of thousands of clones appear in this sample, 93% of them only once. Of the sample, around 40% is held by the ten largest clones. Sequencing input: CD8+ T cells sorted from blood. Every receptor here comes from a human donor in good health.

The chain links TRBV28 to TRBJ2-7; no reliable D call. The germline V gene encodes CDR1 MDHEN and CDR2 SYDVKM. The CDR3 is made up of 17 amino acids. Trimming removed 6 bases from V and 1 base from J, with 22 bases in between. CDR3 region: CASSPVGAPKTSYEQYF. The CDR3 nucleotides read TGTGCCAGCAGCCCTGTCGGCGCGCCGAAAACTTCCTACGAGCAGTACTTC.

The chain's CDR3 is CASSSPLGLAGNNEQFF. CDR3 nucleotides: TGTGCCAGCAGCTCCCCGCTCGGCCTAGCGGGAAACAATGAGCAGTTCTTC. This sequence joins TRBV9 and TRBJ2-1; 9 bases fit TRBD2. The ends lost 4 bases at V and 5 bases at J; junction bases unmatched: 13. The V gene's germline CDR1 is SGDLS and CDR2 YYNGEE. This CDR3 is 17 amino acids long.

This rearrangement joins TRBV13 to TRBJ2-7; D unresolved. In germline, CDR1 is PRHDT, CDR2 FYEKMQ (reference sequence). V lost 0 bases, J lost 1 base, and 7 bases lay in between. The CDR3 sequence is 14 residues long. The CDR3 here is CASSLGLGSYEQYF. The CDR3 DNA is TGTGCCAGCAGCTTAGGCCTAGGGTCCTACGAGCAGTACTTC.

This clone was found once. This chain links TRBV6-5 with TRBJ2-1, with 13 nucleotides matching TRBD2. The CDR3 is 15 amino acids. Trimming at V came to 7 bases and at J to 5 bases, leaving 5 bases not matched to a gene. Per the germline V gene, CDR1 is MNHEY and CDR2 is SVGAGI. The CDR3 loop reads CASNPGLAGDNEQFF. The CDR3 DNA sequence: TGTGCCAGCAACCCCGGACTAGCGGGGGACAATGAGCAGTTCTTC.

The chain carries TRBV7-9 and TRBJ2-7; D is undetermined. CDR1 and CDR2 from the germline V gene are SEHNR and FQNEAQ (reference sequence). The germline V and J ends were trimmed by 0 bases and 5 bases, with 11 bases remaining between them. The CDR3 loop spans 14 amino acids. The CDR3 DNA sequence: TGTGCCAGCAGCTTAGCGCTGGAGTCTGACGAGCAGTACTTC. Its translation is CASSLALESDEQYF.

V and J are TRBV15 and TRBJ2-7; D possibly corresponds to TRBD2 (5 bases). The germline CDR1 and CDR2 sequences are LNHNV and YYDKDF (reference sequence). This CDR3 is built from 15 residues. The V end lost 0 bases, the J end lost 7 bases, and 16 bases lay between the germline ends. CDR3 DNA: TGTGCCACCAGCAGAGATCATGAGGGTAGAGAAGAGCAGTACTTC. Residues: CATSRDHEGREEQYF.

The J gene is TRBJ2-7, the V gene TRBV2, with 10 bases aligning to TRBD1. The germline V gene has CDR1 SNHLY and CDR2 FYNNEI. The CDR3 has 18 residues. The V and J ends lost 6 bases and 5 bases, in that order; junction bases with no gene match: 19. CDR3 protein: CASRDRTGGLLVVDEQYF. The CDR3, as DNA: TGTGCCAGCAGGGATCGGACAGGGGGACTTCTCGTGGTTGACGAGCAGTACTTC.

The V gene is TRBV4-3, the J gene TRBJ2-3, with D perhaps TRBD2 (5 bases). Deletions cut 1 base from V and 2 bases from J, with 10 bases between. The germline CDR1 and CDR2 sequences are LGHNA and YSLEER. This CDR3 spans 15 amino acids. The CDR3 is CASSQGRGSTDTQYF. As DNA, the CDR3 is TGCGCCAGCAGCCAAGGACGGGGTTCCACAGATACGCAGTATTTT.

The chain couples TRBV4-3 to TRBJ1-1; 9 nucleotides agree with TRBD1. V lost 3 bases to trimming and J lost 5 bases; unmatched junction nucleotides: 7. The CDR3 consists of 15 residues. In germline, CDR1 is LGHNA, CDR2 YSLEER. For the CDR3, the DNA is TGCGCCAGCAGCCAGACGACAGGGGGAGGTACTGAAGCTTTCTTT. Translation: CASSQTTGGGTEAFF.

The chain couples TRBV20-1 to TRBJ2-7; D is uncertain. The CDR3 extends over 11 amino acids. Trimming took 3 bases from V and 3 from J, leaving 6 bases between them. Germline CDR1 is DFQATT and CDR2 is SNEGSKA (reference sequence). CDR3 residues: CSARYDYEQYF. For the CDR3, the DNA is TGCAGTGCTAGGTACGACTACGAGCAGTACTTC.

The chain combines TRBV4-1 with TRBJ2-7; 9 bases line up with TRBD2. CDR3 length equals 14 residues. The junction had 1 base not matched to a gene; V was cut back by 2 bases and J by 2 bases. The germline gives CDR1 MGHRA, CDR2 YSYEKL. CDR3 protein: CASSQLAGTYEQYF. The CDR3 region has the DNA TGCGCCAGCAGCCAACTAGCGGGAACCTACGAGCAGTACTTC.

This clone occurred a few times. This chain joins TRBV4-3 and TRBJ2-2; 7 bases agree with TRBD2. There are 13 residues in the CDR3. Germline values: CDR1 LGHNA, CDR2 YSLEER. The junction had 1 base not matched to a gene; V was cut back by 3 bases and J by 6 bases. The CDR3 region is CASSQTSSGELFF. As DNA, the CDR3 is TGCGCCAGCAGCCAGACTAGCTCCGGGGAGCTGTTTTTT.

V is TRBV12-5 and J is TRBJ2-3; D is ambiguous. The CDR3 totals 13 residues. The V end lost 2 bases, the J end lost 4 bases, and 7 bases lay between the germline ends. Per the germline V gene, CDR1 is LGHNT and CDR2 is FRNRAP. The CDR3 nucleotides read TGTGCTAGTGGTTTGATAACAGCAGATACGCAGTATTTT. This gives the protein CASGLITADTQYF.

The chain joins TRBV7-6 to TRBJ1-2; D ambiguous. Germline CDR1 and CDR2: SGHVS and FNYEAQ. With 1 base removed from V and 2 bases from J, the gap between germline ends came to 14 bases. This CDR3 is 16 amino acids long. DNA of the CDR3: TGTGCCAGCAGCTTAGGCTTGCCTCCGTCAAACTATGGCTACACCTTC. It is translated as CASSLGLPPSNYGYTF.

The chain uses TRBV21-1 and TRBJ2-7; the D segment call TRBD1 is taken from the table without a DNA check. TRBV21-1 has pseudogene status. There are 15 residues in the CDR3. CDR3: CASSFPPRFDYEQYF. CDR3 bases: TGTGCCAGCAGCTTCCCGCCCAGGTTCGACTACGAGCAGTACTTC.